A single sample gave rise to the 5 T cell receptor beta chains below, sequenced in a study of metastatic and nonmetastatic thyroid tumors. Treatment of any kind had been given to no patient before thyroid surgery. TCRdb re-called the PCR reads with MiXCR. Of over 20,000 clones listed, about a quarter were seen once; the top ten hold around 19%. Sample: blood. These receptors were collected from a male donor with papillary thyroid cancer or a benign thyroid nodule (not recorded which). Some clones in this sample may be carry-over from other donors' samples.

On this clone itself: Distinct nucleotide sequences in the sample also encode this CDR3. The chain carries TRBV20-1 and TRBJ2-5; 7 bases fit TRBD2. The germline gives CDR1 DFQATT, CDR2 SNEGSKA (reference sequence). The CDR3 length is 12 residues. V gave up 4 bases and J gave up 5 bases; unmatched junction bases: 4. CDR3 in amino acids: CSAKRGGETQYF. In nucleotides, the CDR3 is TGCAGTGCTAAGCGGGGTGGGGAGACCCAGTACTTC.

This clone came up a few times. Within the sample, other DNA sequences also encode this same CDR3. The DNA of the CDR3 is TGCGCCAGCAGCTTGGAACAGGGGGCCCGGACAGATACGCAGTATTTT. Protein product: CASSLEQGARTDTQYF. The rearrangement joins TRBV5-1 to TRBJ2-3; 9 nucleotides agree with TRBD1. V dropped 0 bases and J dropped 3; count of bases not matched to a gene: 5. This CDR3 is built from 16 residues. CDR1 is SGHRS and CDR2 is YFSETQ in the germline V gene.

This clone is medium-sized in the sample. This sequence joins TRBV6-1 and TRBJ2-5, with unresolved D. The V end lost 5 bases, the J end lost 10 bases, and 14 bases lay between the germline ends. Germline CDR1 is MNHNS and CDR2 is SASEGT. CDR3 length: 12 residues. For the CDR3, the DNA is TGTGCCAGCAGTCGGGCCGTTGGGGACCAGTACTTC. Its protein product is CASSRAVGDQYF.

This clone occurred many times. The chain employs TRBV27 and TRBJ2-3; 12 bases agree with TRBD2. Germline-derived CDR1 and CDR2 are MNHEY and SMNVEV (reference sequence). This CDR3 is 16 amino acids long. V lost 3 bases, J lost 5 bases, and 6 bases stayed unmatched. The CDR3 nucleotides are TGTGCCAGCAGTTTGACTAGCGGGAGTCTTATAGATACGCAGTATTTT. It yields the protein CASSLTSGSLIDTQYF.

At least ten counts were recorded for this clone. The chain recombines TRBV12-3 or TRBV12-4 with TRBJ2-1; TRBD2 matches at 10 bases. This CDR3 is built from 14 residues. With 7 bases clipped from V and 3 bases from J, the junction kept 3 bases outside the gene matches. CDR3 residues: CASTGLAVYNEQFF. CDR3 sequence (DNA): TGTGCCAGCACCGGACTAGCGGTCTACAATGAGCAGTTCTTC.